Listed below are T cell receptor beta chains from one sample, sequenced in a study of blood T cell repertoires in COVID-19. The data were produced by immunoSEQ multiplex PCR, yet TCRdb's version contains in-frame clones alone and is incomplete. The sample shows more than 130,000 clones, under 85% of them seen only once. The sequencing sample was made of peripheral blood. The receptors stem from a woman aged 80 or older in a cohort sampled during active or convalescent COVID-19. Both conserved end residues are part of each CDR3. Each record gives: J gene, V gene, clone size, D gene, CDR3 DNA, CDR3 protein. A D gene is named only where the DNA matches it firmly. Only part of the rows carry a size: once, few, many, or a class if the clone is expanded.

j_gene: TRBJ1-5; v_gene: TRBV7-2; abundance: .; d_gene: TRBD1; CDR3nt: TGTGCCAGCAGAGGTGACAGGGATCAGCCCCAGCATTTT; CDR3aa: CASRGDRDQPQHF
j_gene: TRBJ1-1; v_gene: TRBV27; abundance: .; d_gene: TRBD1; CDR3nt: TGTGCCAGCTACGCTCCTCAGGGGGCTTACACTGAAGCTTTCTTT; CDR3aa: CASYAPQGAYTEAFF
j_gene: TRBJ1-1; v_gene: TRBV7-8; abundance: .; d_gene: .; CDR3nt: TGTGCCAGCAGCTTCACTTTAGACACTGAAGCTTTCTTT; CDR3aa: CASSFTLDTEAFF
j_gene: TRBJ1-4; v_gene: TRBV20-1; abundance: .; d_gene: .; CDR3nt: TGCAGTGCCCCCCGTCTTGAAAAACTGTTTTTT; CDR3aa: CSAPRLEKLFF
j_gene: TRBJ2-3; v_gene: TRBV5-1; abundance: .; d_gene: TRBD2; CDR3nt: TGCGCCAGCAGCCCGGGACTAGCGGGGTATTACACAGATACGCAGTATTTT; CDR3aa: CASSPGLAGYYTDTQYF
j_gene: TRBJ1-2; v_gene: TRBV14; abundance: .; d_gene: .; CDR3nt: TGTGCCAGCAGCCCAGTACAGGAGAACTATGGCTACACCTTC; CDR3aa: CASSPVQENYGYTF
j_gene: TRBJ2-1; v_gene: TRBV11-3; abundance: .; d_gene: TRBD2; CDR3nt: TGTGCCAGCAGCTTAAGCGGGGGAGGATACAATGAGCAGTTCTTC; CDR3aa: CASSLSGGGYNEQFF
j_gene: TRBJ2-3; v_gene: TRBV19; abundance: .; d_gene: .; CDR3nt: TGTGCCAGTAGTAAGCCGACTGGTACAGATACGCAGTATTTT; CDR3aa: CASSKPTGTDTQYF
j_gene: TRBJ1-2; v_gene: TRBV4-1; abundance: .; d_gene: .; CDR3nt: TGCGCCAGCAGCCAAGGTTCTGGGGGCAGCGGCTATGGCTACACCTTC; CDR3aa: CASSQGSGGSGYGYTF
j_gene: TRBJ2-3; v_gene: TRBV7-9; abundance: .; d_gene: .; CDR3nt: TGTGCCAGCAGCTTAGAGGTCGGGAGAGGGGATACGCAGTATTTT; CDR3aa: CASSLEVGRGDTQYF
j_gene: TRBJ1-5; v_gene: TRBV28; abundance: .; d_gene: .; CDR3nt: TGTGCCAGCAGTTCAAAGACAGCAGGCGGCAATCAGCCCCAGCATTTT; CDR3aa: CASSSKTAGGNQPQHF
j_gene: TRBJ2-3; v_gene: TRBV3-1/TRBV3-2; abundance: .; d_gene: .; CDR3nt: TGTGCCAGCAGCCAATCGGATACGCAGTATTTT; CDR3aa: CASSQSDTQYF
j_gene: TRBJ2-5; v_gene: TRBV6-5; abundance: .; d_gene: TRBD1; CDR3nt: TGTGCCAGCAGGCACGTAGGGACAGCGCAAGAGACCCAGTACTTC; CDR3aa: CASRHVGTAQETQYF
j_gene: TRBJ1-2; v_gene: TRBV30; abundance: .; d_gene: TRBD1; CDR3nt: TGTGCCTGGAGTTCGACAGGGCGAGCCGGCCCGGGTGGCTACACCTTC; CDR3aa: CAWSSTGRAGPGGYTF
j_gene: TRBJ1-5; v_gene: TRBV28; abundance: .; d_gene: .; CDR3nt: TGTGCCACCTACCAGGGTGGGAGCAATCAGCCCCAGCATTTT; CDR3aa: CATYQGGSNQPQHF
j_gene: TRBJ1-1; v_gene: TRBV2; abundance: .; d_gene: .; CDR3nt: TGTGCCAGCGACTCATGGCCACTGAACACTGAAGCTTTCTTT; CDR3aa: CASDSWPLNTEAFF
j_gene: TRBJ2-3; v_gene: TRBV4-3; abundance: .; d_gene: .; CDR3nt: TGCGCCAGCAGCCAAGACAGGGAACCAGATACGCAGTATTTT; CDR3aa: CASSQDREPDTQYF
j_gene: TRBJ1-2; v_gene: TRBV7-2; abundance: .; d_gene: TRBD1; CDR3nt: TGTGCCAGCAGCGACTGGACAGGGATCTCTGGCTACACCTTC; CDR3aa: CASSDWTGISGYTF
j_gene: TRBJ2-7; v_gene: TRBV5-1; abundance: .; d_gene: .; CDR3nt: TGCGCCAGCAGCTTCGGATCCCGAGGCGACGAGCAGTACTTC; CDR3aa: CASSFGSRGDEQYF
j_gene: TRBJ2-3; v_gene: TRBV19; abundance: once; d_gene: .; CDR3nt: TGTGCCAGTAGTATAGTGGGAGTTGGTACAGATACGCAGTATTTT; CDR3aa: CASSIVGVGTDTQYF
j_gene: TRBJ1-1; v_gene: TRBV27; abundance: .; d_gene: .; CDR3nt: TGTGCCAGCAGTTCAGGGGCCTGGTCCACTGAAGCTTTCTTT; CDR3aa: CASSSGAWSTEAFF
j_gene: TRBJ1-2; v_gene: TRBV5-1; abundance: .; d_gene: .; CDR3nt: TGCGCCAGGGGGTGGTCGGGAGGTGGCTACACCTTC; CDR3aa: CARGWSGGGYTF
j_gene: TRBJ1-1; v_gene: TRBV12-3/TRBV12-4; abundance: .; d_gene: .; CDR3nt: TGTGCCAGCACCCTGACATTGAACACTGAAGCTTTCTTT; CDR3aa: CASTLTLNTEAFF
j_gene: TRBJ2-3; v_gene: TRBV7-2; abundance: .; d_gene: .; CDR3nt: TGTGCCAGCAGCTTCGAGGAAGCAGATACGCAGTATTTT; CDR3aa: CASSFEEADTQYF
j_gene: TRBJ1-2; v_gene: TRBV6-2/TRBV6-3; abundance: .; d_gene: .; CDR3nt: TGTGCCAGCAGTTTTACGTCACAGTATGGCTACACCTTC; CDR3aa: CASSFTSQYGYTF
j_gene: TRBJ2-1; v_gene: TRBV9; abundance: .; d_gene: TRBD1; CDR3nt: TGTGCCAGCACCAGGGACAGGGTCAATGAGCAGTTCTTC; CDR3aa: CASTRDRVNEQFF
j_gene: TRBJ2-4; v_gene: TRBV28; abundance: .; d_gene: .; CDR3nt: TGTGCCAGCAGTTTAGGCAGGGTGGCCCTAAACATTCAGTACTTC; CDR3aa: CASSLGRVALNIQYF